The following is a TCR beta chain sequence with its context. Its antigen remains unidentified. This sample is drawn from a study of PD-L1 blockade in urothelial cancer. The overall study: Investigators checked blood 3 weeks (second dose) and 6 weeks after treatment start. Study-wide findings and caveats: Patients with below-median pretreatment blood clonality survived longer.

CDR3 size: 15 residues. The germline gives CDR1 SGHRS, CDR2 YFSETQ. V was clipped by 0 bases and J by 4 bases, with 13 bases between them. Every PCR was spiked with synthetic TCR analog templates. Clones were read by immunoSEQ multiplex PCR, and TCRdb kept only the in-frame ones, dropping some. The sample contains 100,000 or so clones, about nine tenths of which appear only once. The chain carries TRBV5-1 and TRBJ1-1; tentatively, D is TRBD1 (6 bases). This specimen consisted of PBMCs, obtained around atezolizumab (anti-PD-L1) treatment. The clonotype originates from a woman over 75 with urothelial cancer. CDR3 bases: TGCGCCAGCAGCTTGGGCGGCAGGGGAAGCACTGAAGCTTTCTTT. It translates to CASSLGGRGSTEAFF.